Listed here are 30 T cell receptor beta chains from one sample, sequenced in a study of T cell responses to AZD1222 COVID-19 vaccine. Using immunoSEQ multiplex PCR, the repertoire was profiled, and TCRdb retains in-frame clones only, with some absent. The sample consists of around 120,000 clones, more than 85% of them appearing once. Sample: peripheral blood, taken on day 0 of AZD1222 vaccination. These receptors all come from an adult in good health.

The rearrangement joins TRBV19 to TRBJ1-1; D gene ambiguous. Germline V gene lookup returns CDR1 LNHDA and CDR2 SQIVND (reference sequence). The CDR3 sequence is 12 residues long. Trimming pared 4 bases from V and 0 bases from J, leaving 3 bases between. CDR3 sequence reads: CASSTLNTEAFF. In nucleotides, the CDR3 is TGTGCCAGTAGTACGTTGAACACTGAAGCTTTCTTT.

CDR3 sequence (DNA): TGTGCCAGCAGCCCGGTCCTTAGCGGGCAGTACTTC. Its protein product is CASSPVLSGQYF. The chain carries TRBV7-9 and TRBJ2-7; tentative D call: TRBD2 (6 bases). This CDR3 has 12 residues. Trimming left V 5 bases short and J 9 bases short, with 14 bases between. CDR1 and CDR2 (germline): SEHNR, FQNEAQ (reference sequence).

This chain connects TRBV5-3 to TRBJ1-4; 7 bases are shared with TRBD1. TRBV5-3 is treated as an ORF (open reading frame) with a function not yet certain. The CDR3 consists of 14 residues. With V trimmed by 8 bases and J by 4 bases, 8 bases remained unmatched. In nucleotides, the CDR3 is TGTGCCAGGGCGCCGGGACAGCATAATGAAAAACTGTTTTTT. Translation gives CARAPGQHNEKLFF.

The V call is TRBV5-1, the J call TRBJ1-1; D call uncertain. V lost 4 bases, J lost 8 bases, and 12 bases lay in between. This CDR3 has 12 residues. Germline V CDR1 and CDR2: SGHRS, YFSETQ. The CDR3 is CASSLTFGEAFF. DNA for the CDR3: TGCGCCAGCAGCCTGACCTTTGGGGAAGCTTTCTTT.

The chain uses TRBV30 and TRBJ2-7, with 10 bases identical to TRBD1. Germline lookup yields CDR1 GTSNPN and CDR2 SVGIG (reference sequence). The CDR3 covers 13 residues. V shed 3 bases, J shed 5 bases, and the junction held 4 bases outside the gene matches. The DNA for the CDR3 is TGTGCCTGGAGACGACAGGGGGCCAACGAGCAGTACTTC. Protein: CAWRRQGANEQYF.

The chain is built from TRBV4-1 and TRBJ1-6, with D uncertain. Germline V gives CDR1 MGHRA, CDR2 YSYEKL. CDR3 length equals 16 residues. The V and J ends lost 0 bases and 7 bases respectively, with 13 bases between them. In DNA form, the CDR3 reads TGCGCCAGCAGCCAAGATATGGACGTAGGCAATTCACCCCTCCACTTT. Translation gives CASSQDMDVGNSPLHF.

The V gene is TRBV4-2, the J gene TRBJ1-2, with D tentatively TRBD1 (6 bases). CDR3 size: 15 residues. V was trimmed by 0 bases and J by 4 bases, leaving 12 bases between them. The germline gives CDR1 LGHNA, CDR2 YNFKEQ. The CDR3 DNA reads as TGTGCCAGCAGCCAAGATAGGGGGGATGTCTATGGCTACACCTTC. Translated: CASSQDRGDVYGYTF.

This chain connects TRBV28 to TRBJ2-3; D possibly corresponds to TRBD2 (7 bases). V was pared by 8 bases and J by 5 bases, with 23 bases between. The CDR3 runs 16 residues. Germline values: CDR1 MDHEN, CDR2 SYDVKM. CDR3: CASFPPAGGPGDTQYF. The CDR3 region has the DNA TGTGCCAGCTTCCCTCCAGCCGGGGGGCCCGGAGATACGCAGTATTTT.

This clone was detected once. The chain carries TRBV2 and TRBJ2-2, with D perhaps matching TRBD2 (5 bases). V was clipped by 0 bases and J by 0 bases, with 14 bases between them. The CDR3 covers 18 residues. Germline CDR1 and CDR2: SNHLY and FYNNEI. The CDR3 DNA follows: TGTGCCAGCAGTGAAGCGTTGTCGGGATTTTCGAACACCGGGGAGCTGTTTTTT. Its translation is CASSEALSGFSNTGELFF. The full variable domain, its missing parts supplied by reference TRBV2 and TRBJ2-2, is EPEVTQTPSHQVTQMGQEVILRCVPISNHLYFYWYRQILGQKVEFLVSFYNNEISEKSEIFDDQFSVERPDGSNFTLKIRSTKLEDSAMYFCASSEALSGFSNTGELFFGEGSRLTVL.

V usage is TRBV10-3 and J usage is TRBJ2-3; D is perhaps TRBD2 (7 bases). Germline V gene data show CDR1 as ENHRY and CDR2 as SYGVKD. Trimming took off 5 bases at V and 4 bases at J, with 13 bases between the two ends. The CDR3 spans 14 residues. CDR3 amino acids: CAISLGGGADTQYF. In nucleotides, the CDR3 is TGTGCCATCAGTCTTGGGGGGGGCGCAGATACGCAGTATTTT.

This rearrangement joins TRBV7-2 to TRBJ2-7, with TRBD2 as a possible D gene (6 bases). The CDR3 extends over 16 amino acids. Germline assignment: CDR1 SGHTA and CDR2 FQGNSA. Trimming shortened V by 5 bases and J by 0 bases, and 17 bases separated the two germline ends. CDR3: CASSPNPSVLSYEQYF. DNA of the CDR3: TGTGCCAGCAGCCCCAACCCTAGCGTCCTCTCCTACGAGCAGTACTTC.

CDR3 residues: CASSPRGENTGELFF. The CDR3 region has the DNA TGTGCCAGCAGCCCCAGAGGAGAGAACACCGGGGAGCTGTTTTTT. The V and J genes are TRBV5-4 and TRBJ2-2; D not resolved. The V end was cut by 4 bases, the J end by 1 base, with 11 bases between. Looked up from germline, CDR1 is SGHNT and CDR2 is YYREEE (reference sequence). The CDR3 is 15 residues long.

This chain uses TRBV10-3 with TRBJ2-7; 8 bases match TRBD1. Germline CDR1 reads ENHRY; CDR2 reads SYGVKD. V shed 0 bases and J 7 bases; nucleotides not matched to a gene: 5. CDR3 length equals 14 residues. The CDR3 coding sequence is TGTGCCATCAGTGAGTCGACAGGGGTGGAAGAGCAGTACTTC. It is translated as CAISESTGVEEQYF.

The rearrangement uses TRBV20-1 and TRBJ1-2, with 8 bases lining up with TRBD1. Per the germline V gene, CDR1 is DFQATT and CDR2 is SNEGSKA (reference sequence). V gave up 6 bases and J gave up 4 bases; unmatched junction bases: 10. The CDR3 consists of 14 residues. The CDR3 loop is CSASHRGRSYGYTF. As DNA, the CDR3 is TGCAGTGCGAGTCACAGGGGGAGGAGCTATGGCTACACCTTC.

The rearrangement links TRBV7-2 to TRBJ2-1; maybe TRBD2 (5 bases). The ends were cut back, 1 base at V and 4 bases at J, with 8 bases in the middle. This CDR3 spans 14 amino acids. The germline CDR1 and CDR2 sequences are SGHTA and FQGNSA. The CDR3 loop is CASSLGERYNEQFF. CDR3 in DNA: TGTGCCAGCAGCTTAGGGGAGCGGTACAATGAGCAGTTCTTC.

This clone came up a few times. The chain couples TRBV25-1 to TRBJ2-7; TRBD1 matches at 7 bases. V gave up 4 bases and J gave up 2 bases; unmatched junction bases: 2. Germline values: CDR1 MGHDK, CDR2 SYGVNS. CDR3 length: 13 residues. CDR3 protein: CASSVTGAYEQYF. The CDR3 DNA sequence: TGTGCCAGCAGTGTAACAGGGGCCTACGAGCAGTACTTC.

This rearrangement joins TRBV27 to TRBJ1-2, with 8 bases aligning to TRBD1. The V gene's germline CDR1 is MNHEY and CDR2 SMNVEV (reference sequence). The trim removed 5 bases at V and 3 bases at J, leaving 5 bases unmatched. The CDR3 runs 14 residues. CDR3 loop: CASSMTGADYGYTF. CDR3 bases: TGTGCCAGCAGTATGACAGGGGCGGACTATGGCTACACCTTC.

This clone was seen more than once but under ten times. The chain carries TRBV4-2 and TRBJ2-2, with a tentative D call TRBD2 (5 bases). V lost 0 bases and J 3 bases, leaving 11 bases between the germline ends. Per germline, CDR1 LGHNA and CDR2 YNFKEQ. The CDR3 sequence is 16 residues long. CDR3 DNA sequence: TGTGCCAGCAGCCAAGATATGAGGGCGGACACCGGGGAGCTGTTTTTT. It is translated as CASSQDMRADTGELFF.

The chain uses TRBV6-5 and TRBJ2-7, with TRBD1 identical over 7 bases. The CDR3 is 13 residues long. Trimming removed 7 bases from V and 2 bases from J; junction bases left unmatched: 5. The germline gives CDR1 MNHEY, CDR2 SVGAGI. Here the CDR3 reads CASMQGETYEQYF. DNA of the CDR3: TGTGCCAGCATGCAGGGGGAGACCTACGAGCAGTACTTC.

The CDR3 is CATSTGDNSPLHF. DNA for the CDR3: TGTGCCACCAGCACGGGGGATAATTCACCCCTCCACTTT. V and J are TRBV15 and TRBJ1-6; tentatively, D is TRBD1 (5 bases). This CDR3 spans 13 amino acids. V lost 4 bases and J 5 bases, leaving 6 bases between the germline ends. Germline V gene lookup returns CDR1 LNHNV and CDR2 YYDKDF (reference sequence).

The chain links TRBV2 to TRBJ2-3, with 8 positions matching TRBD1. The trim removed 9 bases at V and 0 bases at J, leaving 5 bases unmatched. Germline CDR1 is SNHLY and CDR2 is FYNNEI. This CDR3 has 14 residues. For the CDR3, the DNA is TGTGCCAGGCAGGGGGCAACTAGCACAGATACGCAGTATTTT. Translation: CARQGATSTDTQYF.

This sequence joins TRBV4-3 and TRBJ2-3, with 8 bases identical to TRBD1. Germline CDR1 and CDR2: LGHNA and YSLEER. The CDR3 consists of 14 residues. V lost 10 bases and J lost 6; bases outside the gene matches: 12. CDR3 residues: CATRDRIGSDTQYF. The CDR3 coding sequence is TGCGCCACCCGGGACAGGATCGGCTCGGATACGCAGTATTTT.

V is TRBV7-3 and J is TRBJ2-3; D is uncertain. Germline values: CDR1 SGHTA, CDR2 FQGTGA. The CDR3 is made up of 17 amino acids. V gave up 1 base and J gave up 3 bases, with 17 bases separating them. This CDR3 is CASSLIGGQVFTDTQYF. The CDR3 DNA reads as TGTGCCAGCAGCTTAATTGGTGGGCAGGTATTTACAGATACGCAGTATTTT.

The chain is built from TRBV7-2 and TRBJ1-3; D is perhaps TRBD1 (5 bases). The CDR3 extends over 15 amino acids. The V gene lost 5 bases and the J gene lost 4 bases, with 15 bases spanning the gap. Looked up from germline, CDR1 is SGHTA and CDR2 is FQGNSA. This CDR3 reads CASSTRGDAGNTIYF. CDR3 nucleotides: TGTGCCAGCAGCACCCGGGGGGACGCCGGAAACACCATATATTTT.

J is TRBJ2-3 and V is TRBV19, with TRBD2 matching over 15 bases. This CDR3 has 18 amino acids. Germline V gene sequence: CDR1 LNHDA, CDR2 SQIVND (reference sequence). J gave up 2 bases and V 4 bases, and 7 bases lay outside the gene matches. The CDR3 DNA is TGTGCCAGTAGTAAGCAGGGGACTAGCGGGGGGACCACAGATACGCAGTATTTT. It translates to CASSKQGTSGGTTDTQYF. Full variable domain (missing parts from reference TRBV19 and TRBJ2-3): DGGITQSPKYLFRKEGQNVTLSCEQNLNHDAMYWYRQDPGQGLRLIYYSQIVNDFQKGDIAEGYSVSREKKESFPLTVTSAQKNPTAFYLCASSKQGTSGGTTDTQYFGPGTRLTVL.

The rearrangement links TRBV27 to TRBJ1-1; TRBD1 agrees at 7 bases. The V gene end was trimmed by 5 bases and the J gene end by 6 bases; junction bases not matched to a gene: 9. This CDR3 contains 14 residues. The germline CDR1 and CDR2 sequences are MNHEY and SMNVEV (reference sequence). The CDR3 sequence: CASSRQGGGAEAFF. The CDR3 DNA follows: TGTGCCAGCAGTAGACAGGGAGGCGGCGCTGAAGCTTTCTTT.

This chain connects TRBV18 to TRBJ1-1; no definite D call. Trimming pared 0 bases from V and 6 bases from J, leaving 11 bases between. Germline CDR1 reads KGHSH; CDR2 reads LQKENI. This CDR3 has 14 amino acids. The CDR3 DNA reads TGTGCCAGCTCACCACCGGTGTTGGGTTCTGAAGCTTTCTTT. This translates into CASSPPVLGSEAFF.

The chain has TRBV29-1 and TRBJ2-1, with 11 bases lining up with TRBD2. Per germline, CDR1 SQVTM and CDR2 ANQGSEA. Trimming cost V 7 bases and J 4 bases; bases outside gene matches: 9. The CDR3 totals 15 residues. The CDR3 DNA reads TGCAGCGCAGCTCCGGGACTAGCGGCTTACAATGAGCAGTTCTTC. This encodes CSAAPGLAAYNEQFF.

The chain carries TRBV24-1 and TRBJ2-1; 10 bases are a match to TRBD2. Germline trimming cut 3 bases from V and 3 bases from J; bases unmatched to any gene: 4. CDR3 length: 16 residues. Looked up from germline, CDR1 is KGHDR and CDR2 is SFDVKD. The CDR3 loop is CATSDASSGSYNEQFF. CDR3 in DNA: TGTGCCACCAGTGATGCCTCTAGCGGGAGCTACAATGAGCAGTTCTTC.

The chain combines TRBV28 with TRBJ1-2; possible D gene TRBD1, 5 bases. Germline values: CDR1 MDHEN, CDR2 SYDVKM. This CDR3 contains 13 residues. Trimming pared 6 bases from V and 0 bases from J, leaving 8 bases between. The CDR3 nucleotides are TGTGCCAGCAGAAGGGGAGCTAACTATGGCTACACCTTC. Protein: CASRRGANYGYTF.